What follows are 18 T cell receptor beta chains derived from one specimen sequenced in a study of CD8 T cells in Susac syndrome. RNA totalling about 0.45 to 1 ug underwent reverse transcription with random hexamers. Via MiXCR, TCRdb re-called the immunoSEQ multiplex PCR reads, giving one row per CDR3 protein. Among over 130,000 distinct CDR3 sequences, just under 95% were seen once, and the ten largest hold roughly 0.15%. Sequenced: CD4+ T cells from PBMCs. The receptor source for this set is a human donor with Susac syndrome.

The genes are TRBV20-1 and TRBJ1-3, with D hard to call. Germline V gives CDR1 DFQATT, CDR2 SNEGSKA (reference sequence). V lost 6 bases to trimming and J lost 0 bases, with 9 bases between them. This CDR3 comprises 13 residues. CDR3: CSARTSSGNTIYF. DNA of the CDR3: TGCAGTGCCCGGACGAGCTCTGGAAACACCATATATTTT.

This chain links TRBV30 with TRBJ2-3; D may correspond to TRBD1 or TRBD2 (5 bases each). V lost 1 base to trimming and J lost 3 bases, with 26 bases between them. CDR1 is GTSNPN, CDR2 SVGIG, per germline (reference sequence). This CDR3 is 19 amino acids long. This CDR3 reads CAWSATGLWRRDVTDTQYF. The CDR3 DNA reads TGTGCCTGGAGTGCCACGGGGCTCTGGCGGCGAGACGTAACAGATACGCAGTATTTT.

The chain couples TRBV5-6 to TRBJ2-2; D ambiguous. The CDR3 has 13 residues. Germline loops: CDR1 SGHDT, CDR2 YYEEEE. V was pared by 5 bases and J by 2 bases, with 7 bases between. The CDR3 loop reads CASRKSNTGELFF. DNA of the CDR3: TGTGCCAGCAGAAAGAGTAACACCGGGGAGCTGTTTTTT.

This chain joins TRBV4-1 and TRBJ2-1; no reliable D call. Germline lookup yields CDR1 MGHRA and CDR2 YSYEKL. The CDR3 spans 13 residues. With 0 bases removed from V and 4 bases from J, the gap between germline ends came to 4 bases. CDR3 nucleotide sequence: TGCGCCAGCAGCCAAGACCATTACAATGAGCAGTTCTTC. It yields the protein CASSQDHYNEQFF.

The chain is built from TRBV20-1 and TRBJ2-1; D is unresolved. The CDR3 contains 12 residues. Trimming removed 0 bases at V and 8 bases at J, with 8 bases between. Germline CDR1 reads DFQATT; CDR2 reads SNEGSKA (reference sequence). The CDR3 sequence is CSARDYLDEQFF. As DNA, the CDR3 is TGCAGTGCTAGAGATTATCTGGATGAGCAGTTCTTC.

For the CDR3, the DNA is TGTGCCAGCAGTTTCGGGGACAGGGTCCTCGATGGTGGCACCTTC. Protein sequence: CASSFGDRVLDGGTF. The chain links TRBV28 to TRBJ1-2; 9 bases align to TRBD1. The CDR3 is 15 amino acids. The trim removed 3 bases at V and 13 bases at J, leaving 15 bases unmatched. Germline V gene lookup returns CDR1 MDHEN and CDR2 SYDVKM.

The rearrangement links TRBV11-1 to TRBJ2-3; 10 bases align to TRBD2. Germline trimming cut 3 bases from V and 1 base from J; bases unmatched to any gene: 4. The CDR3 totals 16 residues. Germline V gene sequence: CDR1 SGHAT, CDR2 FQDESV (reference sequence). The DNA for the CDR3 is TGTGCCAGCAGCTTCCTCACTAGCGGGGGCACAGATACGCAGTATTTT. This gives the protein CASSFLTSGGTDTQYF.

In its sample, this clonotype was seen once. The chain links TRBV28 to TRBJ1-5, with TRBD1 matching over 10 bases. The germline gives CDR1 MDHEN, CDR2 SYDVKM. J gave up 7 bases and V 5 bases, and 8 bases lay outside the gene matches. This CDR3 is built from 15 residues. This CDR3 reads CASSIPGQGVQPQHF. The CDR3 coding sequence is TGTGCCAGCAGTATACCAGGACAGGGGGTCCAGCCCCAGCATTTT.

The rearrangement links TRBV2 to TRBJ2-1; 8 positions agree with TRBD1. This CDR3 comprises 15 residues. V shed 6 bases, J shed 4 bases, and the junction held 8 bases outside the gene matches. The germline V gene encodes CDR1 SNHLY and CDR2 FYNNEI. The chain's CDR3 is CASSREGTGYNEQFF. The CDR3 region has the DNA TGTGCCAGCAGCCGAGAAGGGACAGGATACAATGAGCAGTTCTTC.

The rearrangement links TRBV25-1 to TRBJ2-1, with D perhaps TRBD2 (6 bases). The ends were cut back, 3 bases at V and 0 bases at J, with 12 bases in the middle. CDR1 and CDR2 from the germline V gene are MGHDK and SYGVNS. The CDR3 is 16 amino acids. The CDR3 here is CASSDSDGSSYNEQFF. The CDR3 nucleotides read TGTGCCAGCAGTGATTCGGACGGGAGCTCCTACAATGAGCAGTTCTTC.

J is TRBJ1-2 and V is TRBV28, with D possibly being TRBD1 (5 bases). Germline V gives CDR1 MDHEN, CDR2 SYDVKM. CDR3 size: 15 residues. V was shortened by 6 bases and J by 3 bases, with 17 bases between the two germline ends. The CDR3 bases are TGTGCCAGCAGACCTATGGGGACCGGGGACTATGGCTACACCTTC. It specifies CASRPMGTGDYGYTF.

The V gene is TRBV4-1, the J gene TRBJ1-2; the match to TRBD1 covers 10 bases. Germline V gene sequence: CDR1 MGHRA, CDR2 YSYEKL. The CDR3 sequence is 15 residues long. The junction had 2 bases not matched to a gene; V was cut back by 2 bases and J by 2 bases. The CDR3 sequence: CASSQPTGGNYGYTF. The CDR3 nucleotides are TGCGCCAGCAGCCAACCGACAGGGGGCAACTATGGCTACACCTTC.

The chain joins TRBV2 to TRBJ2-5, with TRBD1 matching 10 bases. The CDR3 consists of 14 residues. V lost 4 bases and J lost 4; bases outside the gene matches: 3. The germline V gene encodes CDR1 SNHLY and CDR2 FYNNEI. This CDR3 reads CASSGRTGGETQYF. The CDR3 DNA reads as TGTGCCAGCAGTGGACGGACAGGGGGAGAGACCCAGTACTTC.

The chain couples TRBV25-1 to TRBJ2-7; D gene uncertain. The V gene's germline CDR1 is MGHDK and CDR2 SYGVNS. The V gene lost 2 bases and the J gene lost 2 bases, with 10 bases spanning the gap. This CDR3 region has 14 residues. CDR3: CASSERESAYEQYF. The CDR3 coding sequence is TGTGCCAGCAGTGAACGTGAATCAGCCTACGAGCAGTACTTC.

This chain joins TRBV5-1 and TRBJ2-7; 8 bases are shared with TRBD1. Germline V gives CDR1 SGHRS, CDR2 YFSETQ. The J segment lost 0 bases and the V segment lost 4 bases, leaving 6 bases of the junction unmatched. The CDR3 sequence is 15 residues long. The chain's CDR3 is CASSLTGDSSYEQYF. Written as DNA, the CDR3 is TGCGCCAGCAGCCTGACAGGGGACAGCTCCTACGAGCAGTACTTC.

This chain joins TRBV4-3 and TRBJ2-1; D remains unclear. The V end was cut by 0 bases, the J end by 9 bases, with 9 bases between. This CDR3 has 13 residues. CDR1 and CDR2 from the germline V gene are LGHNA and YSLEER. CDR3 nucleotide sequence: TGCGCCAGCAGCCAAGAACCGGGCGCTGAGCAGTTCTTC. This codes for CASSQEPGAEQFF.

The CDR3 protein is CASTDRGPDRQEINYGYTF. DNA for the CDR3: TGTGCCAGCACCGATCGCGGACCCGATAGACAGGAGATTAACTATGGCTACACCTTC. The chain links TRBV21-1 to TRBJ1-2; the listed D gene, TRBD1, was not tested against the DNA. TRBV21-1 is noted as a pseudogene. This CDR3 spans 19 amino acids.

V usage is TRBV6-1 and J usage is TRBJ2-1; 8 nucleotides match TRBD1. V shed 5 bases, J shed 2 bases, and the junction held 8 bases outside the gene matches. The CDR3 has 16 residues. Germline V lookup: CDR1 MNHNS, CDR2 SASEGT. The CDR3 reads CASSPESRGPYNEQFF. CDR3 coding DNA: TGTGCCAGCAGTCCCGAATCCAGGGGGCCCTACAATGAGCAGTTCTTC.